This T cell receptor (beta chain) originates from a study of OX40 agonist ivuxolimab in advanced cancers. The wider study: The study enrolled dose-escalation patients with hepatocellular carcinoma, melanoma, renal cell or head and neck cancer.

About this clone: Its cognate antigen is unknown.

The CDR3 has 14 amino acids. The germline gives CDR1 SGHTA, CDR2 FQGNSA. The ends lost 5 bases at V and 3 bases at J; junction bases unmatched: 4. Whole-study findings and limits: CD8+ T cells showed, on average, more clonal expansion than CD4+ cells.

The assay was immunoSEQ multiplex PCR, and TCRdb's table has in-frame clones only and misses some. Of around 60,000 clones in the sample, over 70% were seen once. This chain joins TRBV7-2 and TRBJ1-5, with 7 bases fitting TRBD1. This specimen consisted of CD4+ or CD8+ T cells sorted from blood, obtained in a trial of the OX40 agonist ivuxolimab. This clonotype was sampled from an adult with an advanced solid tumor such as melanoma, head and neck, liver or kidney cancer. CDR3 amino acids: CASSGTVFNQPQHF. The CDR3 DNA reads as TGTGCCAGCAGCGGGACAGTTTTCAATCAGCCCCAGCATTTT.